The clone carrying this TCR beta chain was seen repeatedly, ten times or more. Its antigen is unidentified. This entry is derived from a study of CD8+CD57+ T cells in acquired aplastic anemia. TCR beta VDJ and CDR3 profiles were obtained from a genomic DNA template. TCRdb independently ran MiXCR on the reads; one entry per CDR3 protein. The sample gives roughly 130,000 distinct CDR3 sequences, 48% of which show up once; around 2.3% is in the top ten. Study results and caveats: No significant difference in CD8+ Simpson's diversity was found between patients and controls. Overlap between patients and controls comprised 25 to 30 CD8+ CDR3 sequences.

Sample: sorted CD4+, CD8+, or CD8+CD57+ T cells (not recorded which) from PBMCs. This receptor was identified in a human donor in good health, serving as a control.

DNA of the CDR3: TGTGCCAGCAGCTCTGGGGCTTTCGGACAGCCTTATTCACCCCTCCACTTT. Amino acid sequence: CASSSGAFGQPYSPLHF. The J gene is TRBJ1-6, the V gene TRBV3-1; D perhaps matches TRBD1 (6 bases). This CDR3 contains 17 residues. Germline V gives CDR1 LGHDT, CDR2 YNNKEL (reference sequence). Trimming took off 5 bases at V and 8 bases at J, with 22 bases between the two ends. Filled out from reference TRBV3-1 and TRBJ1-6, the complete variable domain reads DTAVSQTPKYLVTQMGNDKSIKCEQNLGHDTMYWYKQDSKKFLKIMFSYNNKELIINETVPNRFSPKSPDKAHLNLHINSLELGDSAVYFCASSSGAFGQPYSPLHFGNGTRLTVT.